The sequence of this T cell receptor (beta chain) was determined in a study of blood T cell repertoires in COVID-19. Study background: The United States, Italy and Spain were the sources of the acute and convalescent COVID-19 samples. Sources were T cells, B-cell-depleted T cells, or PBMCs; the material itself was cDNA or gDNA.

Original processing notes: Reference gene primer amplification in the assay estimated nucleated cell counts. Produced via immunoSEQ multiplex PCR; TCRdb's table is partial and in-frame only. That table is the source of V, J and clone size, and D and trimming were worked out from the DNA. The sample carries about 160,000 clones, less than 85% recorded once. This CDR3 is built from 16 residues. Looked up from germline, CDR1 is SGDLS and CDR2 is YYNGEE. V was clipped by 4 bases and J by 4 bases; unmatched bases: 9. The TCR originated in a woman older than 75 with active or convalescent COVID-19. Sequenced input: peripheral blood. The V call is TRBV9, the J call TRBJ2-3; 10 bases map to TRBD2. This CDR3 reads CASSPRSGREADTQYF. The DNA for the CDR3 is TGTGCCAGCAGCCCAAGGAGCGGGAGGGAAGCAGATACGCAGTATTTT.